Listed here are 27 T cell receptor beta chains from one sample, sequenced in a study of CD8 T cells in ankylosing spondylitis (TCRdb year 2017). The method was 5' RACE. Sequencer: Illumina HiSeq 2500. TCRdb redid the processing of the public reads, applying fastp at Q25 and MiXCR, and retained in-frame beta chains. Rows with one shared CDR3 protein collapse into an entry with the most common genes and DNA. In this sample the table shows about 240,000 distinct CDR3 sequences, approximately 9% of which occur a single time. Of the sample, almost 7% falls within the top ten clones. The material sequenced was blood, either unsorted or a sorted T cell fraction (not recorded which). The receptor set was obtained from a male donor with ankylosing spondylitis or in good health (not recorded which).

This clonotype was detected many times. J is TRBJ1-1 and V is TRBV2; D not resolved. Germline V lookup: CDR1 SNHLY, CDR2 FYNNEI. V was trimmed by 3 bases and J by 11 bases, leaving 13 bases between them. CDR3 size: 12 residues. The CDR3 nucleotides read TGTGCCAGCAGTGATCGGAGGGTGTGGGCTTTCTTT. It translates to CASSDRRVWAFF.

This clonotype was found many times. This chain uses TRBV10-3 with TRBJ2-3, with TRBD2 matching 9 bases. Per germline, CDR1 ENHRY and CDR2 SYGVKD. The V and J ends lost 3 bases and 2 bases, in that order; junction bases with no gene match: 12. This CDR3 is 18 amino acids long. CDR3 residues: CAISETSAGGRNTDTQYF. The DNA of the CDR3 is TGTGCCATCAGTGAAACTTCGGCGGGAGGGCGTAACACAGATACGCAGTATTTT.

This clonotype was counted ten times or more. The chain employs TRBV6-5 and TRBJ1-6; D call uncertain. Germline V gene data show CDR1 as MNHEY and CDR2 as SVGAGI. This CDR3 has 15 residues. V was trimmed by 0 bases and J by 5 bases, leaving 8 bases between them. In nucleotides, the CDR3 is TGTGCCAGCAGTTACTCCTGGACGGATAATTCACCCCTCCACTTT. Its protein is CASSYSWTDNSPLHF.

This clonotype has only a few counts. The chain couples TRBV5-1 to TRBJ2-3, with D unclear. The CDR3 runs to 14 residues. Germline CDR1 reads SGHRS; CDR2 reads YFSETQ. V dropped 5 bases and J dropped 6 bases, with 16 bases sitting between them. The chain's CDR3 is CASSPDQPRDTQYF. CDR3 nucleotides: TGCGCCAGCAGTCCGGACCAACCACGGGATACGCAGTATTTT.

This clonotype was found many times. V and J are TRBV7-9 and TRBJ2-3, with 7 positions matching TRBD2. The CDR3 runs to 16 residues. The V segment lost 3 bases and the J segment 2 bases; nucleotides outside the gene matches: 8. Germline values: CDR1 SEHNR, CDR2 FQNEAQ (reference sequence). Written as DNA, the CDR3 is TGTGCCAGCAGCTTCATTGCGGGGGAGAACACAGATACGCAGTATTTT. It encodes CASSFIAGENTDTQYF.

This clonotype has a count of ten or more. V is TRBV10-3 and J is TRBJ2-6, with D possibly TRBD1 on 6 matching bases. Germline V gene sequence: CDR1 ENHRY, CDR2 SYGVKD. CDR3 length: 16 residues. V lost 3 bases and J lost 0, with 9 bases in between. The CDR3 DNA sequence: TGTGCCATCAGTGACGGGACAAGCTCTGGGGCCAACGTCCTGACTTTC. Its protein product is CAISDGTSSGANVLTF.

This clonotype was counted at least ten times. The chain links TRBV20-1 to TRBJ2-1, with 8 bases matching TRBD2. The CDR3 consists of 16 residues. CDR1 and CDR2 from the germline V gene are DFQATT and SNEGSKA (reference sequence). V was clipped by 2 bases and J by 6 bases; unmatched bases: 12. The CDR3 DNA sequence: TGCAGTGCTAGATGGTCTAGCGGGCCTCGGGGCAATGAGCAGTTCTTC. Its protein is CSARWSSGPRGNEQFF.

The rearrangement uses TRBV3-1 and TRBJ1-3; D is uncertain. This CDR3 contains 13 residues. The ends were cut back, 8 bases at V and 0 bases at J, with 8 bases in the middle. Germline V gene data show CDR1 as LGHDT and CDR2 as YNNKEL (reference sequence). CDR3 protein: CASRTASGNTIYF. The CDR3 DNA reads as TGTGCCAGCCGAACAGCCTCTGGAAACACCATATATTTT.

In this sample, this clonotype turned up many times. V is TRBV2 and J is TRBJ2-7; 13 bases are shared with TRBD2. Trimming cost V 8 bases and J 3 bases; bases outside gene matches: 4. CDR1 is SNHLY and CDR2 is FYNNEI in the germline V gene. The CDR3 length is 14 residues. CDR3 coding DNA: TGTGCCAGCGTGGGACTAGCGGGGCACTACGAGCAGTACTTC. This encodes CASVGLAGHYEQYF.

This clonotype was detected many times. V is TRBV20-1 and J is TRBJ2-1; possibly TRBD1 or TRBD2 for D (5 bases each). The CDR3 sequence is 10 residues long. Germline CDR1 is DFQATT and CDR2 is SNEGSKA (reference sequence). The CDR3 sequence is CSAGAAEQFF. The CDR3 coding sequence is TGCAGCGCCGGGGCGGCTGAGCAGTTCTTC.

This clonotype was counted ten times or more. The chain employs TRBV29-1 and TRBJ2-5; 10 nucleotides align to TRBD2. The length of the CDR3 is 15 residues. Unmatched junction bases numbered 9, after V lost 4 bases and J lost 4 bases. The germline V gene has CDR1 SQVTM and CDR2 ANQGSEA. The CDR3 protein is CSVVPLAGEGETQYF. The CDR3 nucleotides read TGCAGCGTTGTGCCGCTAGCGGGAGAGGGAGAGACCCAGTACTTC.

In this sample, this clonotype turned up a few times. The chain couples TRBV19 to TRBJ2-3; 11 nucleotides match TRBD2. This CDR3 region has 16 residues. The germline V gene encodes CDR1 LNHDA and CDR2 SQIVND (reference sequence). After removal of 10 bases from V and 2 bases from J, the junction contained 11 bases not matched to a gene. This CDR3 reads CATQAGTSGATDTQYF. As DNA, the CDR3 is TGTGCCACCCAGGCCGGGACTAGCGGCGCCACAGATACGCAGTATTTT.

The table lists this clonotype with many counts. The CDR3 DNA follows: TGCAGCGTTGGACCCACAGGGGCCGGGGAGCTGTTTTTT. Residues: CSVGPTGAGELFF. This chain joins TRBV29-1 and TRBJ2-2, with 7 bases that match TRBD1. J lost 6 bases, V lost 4 bases, and 5 bases had no gene match. The CDR3 spans 13 residues. CDR1 and CDR2 (germline): SQVTM, ANQGSEA.

This clonotype was found a few times. The chain has TRBV14 and TRBJ1-2, with a weak D call TRBD1 (6 bases). CDR1 and CDR2 from the germline V gene are SGHDN and FVKESK. Trimming cost V 4 bases and J 8 bases, with 17 bases left between them. The CDR3 covers 14 residues. DNA of the CDR3: TGTGCCAGCAGCCTCCTGGGCGGGGGCGGCGGCTACACCTTC. Protein product: CASSLLGGGGGYTF.

This clonotype was observed at least ten times. The chain couples TRBV27 to TRBJ2-3, with TRBD1 identical over 7 bases. This CDR3 region has 14 residues. Per germline, CDR1 MNHEY and CDR2 SMNVEV (reference sequence). V was pared by 6 bases and J by 5 bases, with 8 bases of the junction left unmatched. CDR3 coding DNA: TGTGCCAGCAGCCCGGACAGGAATCAAGATACGCAGTATTTT. Translating it yields CASSPDRNQDTQYF.

This clonotype appeared many times. CDR3 in amino acids: CSVGGGGTGELFF. In nucleotides, the CDR3 is TGCAGCGTCGGGGGAGGGGGAACCGGGGAGCTGTTTTTT. The rearrangement links TRBV29-1 to TRBJ2-2; TRBD2 might be the D (7 bases). CDR3 length equals 13 residues. V lost 6 bases and J lost 5, with 13 bases in between. Per germline, CDR1 SQVTM and CDR2 ANQGSEA.

This clonotype appeared many times. This chain connects TRBV14 to TRBJ1-2; the match to TRBD1 covers 8 bases. The CDR3 covers 15 residues. The V gene's germline CDR1 is SGHDN and CDR2 FVKESK. The trim removed 0 bases at V and 4 bases at J, leaving 4 bases unmatched. In nucleotides, the CDR3 is TGTGCCAGCAGCCAAGACAGGGGGCTTGTCTATGGCTACACCTTC. Encoded protein: CASSQDRGLVYGYTF.

V usage is TRBV30 and J usage is TRBJ2-3; 7 bases map to TRBD2. V lost 8 bases to trimming and J lost 0 bases; unmatched junction nucleotides: 11. Germline loops: CDR1 GTSNPN, CDR2 SVGIG (reference sequence). CDR3 length equals 15 residues. CDR3 sequence reads: CALDVRGVSTDTQYF. The DNA for the CDR3 is TGTGCCCTGGACGTTCGGGGGGTTAGCACAGATACGCAGTATTTT.

Ten or more counts support this clonotype. The chain employs TRBV20-1 and TRBJ2-2, with D hard to call. The CDR3 is 11 amino acids. Germline CDR1 is DFQATT and CDR2 is SNEGSKA (reference sequence). The V end lost 3 bases, the J end lost 4 bases, and 3 bases lay between the germline ends. CDR3 region: CSASSTGELFF. The CDR3 region has the DNA TGCAGTGCTAGTAGCACCGGGGAGCTGTTTTTT.

This clonotype was found a few times. It may be a read error: a sequence one base away is much more abundant. This sequence joins TRBV20-1 and TRBJ1-3; D not resolved. Germline loops: CDR1 DFQATT, CDR2 SNEGSKA (reference sequence). The CDR3 runs to 17 residues. CDR3 sequence (DNA): TGCTGTGCTAGAGATGGGCAGCGAGGGATAGAGGGAAACACCATATATTTT. Translated: CCARDGQRGIEGNTIYF.

This clonotype was observed at least ten times. V is TRBV27 and J is TRBJ2-7; weak D call: TRBD1 (5 bases). The CDR3 is made up of 12 amino acids. Germline CDR1 and CDR2: MNHEY and SMNVEV (reference sequence). The germline V and J ends were trimmed by 5 bases and 7 bases, with 12 bases remaining between them. CDR3 in amino acids: CASSPTGREQYF. The DNA of the CDR3 is TGTGCCAGCAGTCCCACAGGAAGGGAGCAGTACTTC.

The chain employs TRBV5-1 and TRBJ2-3; 12 bases are a match to TRBD2. Germline V CDR1 and CDR2: SGHRS, YFSETQ. V shed 4 bases, J shed 4 bases, and the junction held 7 bases outside the gene matches. CDR3 length: 16 residues. DNA for the CDR3: TGCGCCAGCAGCCCCTCGACTAGCGGGGGCCCAGATACGCAGTATTTT. Its protein is CASSPSTSGGPDTQYF.

The sample holds many counts of this clonotype. This chain links TRBV18 with TRBJ1-3, with D tentatively TRBD1 (6 bases). V was cut by 1 base and J by 0 bases, with 7 bases left in between. CDR3 length equals 15 residues. Germline V gives CDR1 KGHSH, CDR2 LQKENI. The CDR3 nucleotides are TGTGCCAGCTCACCACTACAGGGCTCTGGAAACACCATATATTTT. It codes for CASSPLQGSGNTIYF.

V is TRBV12-3 or TRBV12-4 and J is TRBJ2-7, with D perhaps being TRBD1 or TRBD2 (5 bases each). The V end was cut by 6 bases, the J end by 6 bases, with 18 bases between. CDR3 length: 14 residues. As DNA, the CDR3 is TGTGCCAGCAGCTCCGGGGCCCTTGCGCGCGAGCAGTACTTC. This encodes CASSSGALAREQYF.

As concerns this clonotype: A single base separates this from a much larger clone, so it may be a read error. The conserved final phenylalanine or tryptophan is absent from the CDR3, which likely points to a read error. The chain has TRBV20-1 and TRBJ2-1; D is unresolved. The germline V gene has CDR1 DFQATT and CDR2 SNEGSKA (reference sequence). Trimming left V 6 bases short and J 8 bases short, with 8 bases between. The CDR3 runs to 10 residues. The CDR3 region has the DNA TGCAGTGCCAAACAACATGAGCAGTTCCTC. Its protein product is CSAKQHEQFL.

This clonotype was recorded many times. The CDR3: CASSVTPGRGNTEAFF. CDR3 bases: TGCGCCAGCAGCGTGACACCGGGGAGGGGAAACACTGAAGCTTTCTTT. The J gene is TRBJ1-1, the V gene TRBV5-1, with D perhaps TRBD1 (5 bases). Trimming pared 4 bases from V and 2 bases from J, leaving 18 bases between. Germline CDR1 SGHRS, CDR2 YFSETQ. The CDR3 consists of 16 residues.

This clonotype was seen at least ten times. This rearrangement joins TRBV6-2 or TRBV6-3 to TRBJ2-7; 8 positions match TRBD2. The V segment lost 4 bases and the J segment 3 bases; nucleotides outside the gene matches: 8. Germline CDR1 MNHEY, CDR2 SVGEGT. The CDR3 spans 15 residues. The CDR3 DNA reads TGTGCCAGCAGTTCCGGGACTAGGGGCCTCTACGAGCAGTACTTC. Translating gives CASSSGTRGLYEQYF.